The 24 T cell receptor beta chains given below trace back to one sample, sequenced in a study of radiotherapy plus CTLA-4 blockade in lung cancer. The protocol was immunoSEQ multiplex PCR, while the TCRdb copy is restricted to in-frame clones and leaves out a portion. Of more than 55,000 clones in the sample, 77% were seen once. Specimen: peripheral blood, collected from a patient treated with radiotherapy plus ipilimumab. The receptors here all came from a human donor with non-small cell lung cancer who had a partial response to radiotherapy plus ipilimumab.

The chain has TRBV27 and TRBJ1-1; maybe TRBD1 (5 bases). The V gene lost 2 bases and the J gene lost 0 bases, with 10 bases spanning the gap. Germline-derived CDR1 and CDR2 are MNHEY and SMNVEV (reference sequence). CDR3 length: 15 residues. CDR3 sequence (DNA): TGTGCCAGCAGTTTACAGGGCCGGGTGAACACTGAAGCTTTCTTT. As protein: CASSLQGRVNTEAFF.

The chain combines TRBV5-4 with TRBJ2-1, with 8 bases identical to TRBD2. V gave up 5 bases and J gave up 1 base; unmatched junction bases: 5. CDR1 and CDR2 from the germline V gene are SGHNT and YYREEE (reference sequence). This CDR3 has 15 residues. The CDR3 here is CASRAGGTSYNEQFF. The CDR3 DNA is TGTGCCAGCAGGGCGGGGGGAACATCCTACAATGAGCAGTTCTTC.

This chain uses TRBV19 with TRBJ1-6; the D is unclear. The CDR3 has 12 residues. Germline values: CDR1 LNHDA, CDR2 SQIVND (reference sequence). Trimming left V 6 bases short and J 7 bases short, with 7 bases between. CDR3 protein: CASSRGNSPLHF. The CDR3 DNA follows: TGTGCCAGTAGCCGAGGGAATTCACCCCTCCACTTT. Based on the CDR3 plus reference TRBV19 and TRBJ1-6, the full variable domain is DGGITQSPKYLFRKEGQNVTLSCEQNLNHDAMYWYRQDPGQGLRLIYYSQIVNDFQKGDIAEGYSVSREKKESFPLTVTSAQKNPTAFYLCASSRGNSPLHFGNGTRLTVT.

J is TRBJ1-6 and V is TRBV16, with D possibly matching TRBD1 (5 bases). V lost 1 base and J 7 bases, leaving 11 bases between the germline ends. This CDR3 comprises 15 residues. Germline-derived CDR1 and CDR2 are KGHSY and FQNENV. CDR3 protein: CASSQYGGRNSPLHF. CDR3 bases: TGTGCCAGCAGCCAATATGGGGGGAGGAATTCACCCCTCCACTTT.

J is TRBJ1-6 and V is TRBV6-5; 9 bases align to TRBD1. Germline trimming cut 4 bases from V and 6 bases from J; bases unmatched to any gene: 7. CDR1 MNHEY and CDR2 SVGAGI come from the germline V gene. CDR3 length: 16 amino acids. The CDR3 DNA sequence: TGTGCCAGCAGTTTTGCATGGACAGGGGCTAATTCACCCCTCCACTTT. This codes for CASSFAWTGANSPLHF.

The chain links TRBV2 to TRBJ1-4; perhaps TRBD1 as D (6 bases). Germline V gene data show CDR1 as SNHLY and CDR2 as FYNNEI. This CDR3 has 15 amino acids. Trimming left V 5 bases short and J 8 bases short, with 18 bases between. CDR3: CASSLILQGGEKLFF. The CDR3 nucleotides read TGTGCCAGCAGTCTTATATTACAGGGAGGGGAAAAACTGTTTTTT. The variable domain in full, with the rest retrieved from reference TRBV2 and TRBJ1-4, is EPEVTQTPSHQVTQMGQEVILRCVPISNHLYFYWYRQILGQKVEFLVSFYNNEISEKSEIFDDQFSVERPDGSNFTLKIRSTKLEDSAMYFCASSLILQGGEKLFFGSGTQLSVL.

With regard to this clone: Germline is not matched at one junction end, which may reflect a read error. The chain joins TRBV5-1 to TRBJ2-5; possible D gene TRBD2, 6 bases. CDR3 length: 16 residues. Germline lookup yields CDR1 SGHRS and CDR2 YFSETQ. CDR3: CASSLGFRDSQETQYF. CDR3 sequence (DNA): TGCGCCAGCAGTTTGGGCTTCCGGGACTCTCAAGAGACCCAGTACTTC.

The table lists this clone with a count of one. This CDR3 is CASSLAFTDTQYF. The CDR3 coding sequence is TGCGCCAGCAGCTTAGCATTCACAGATACGCAGTATTTT. The chain recombines TRBV5-1 with TRBJ2-3; D unclear. Germline CDR1 and CDR2: SGHRS and YFSETQ. Trimming left V 2 bases short and J 2 bases short, with 6 bases between. The CDR3 is 13 residues long.

This clone appeared a few times. This chain connects TRBV11-1 to TRBJ2-1; 8 nucleotides match TRBD1. The CDR3 runs 12 residues. The germline V gene encodes CDR1 SGHAT and CDR2 FQDESV (reference sequence). After removal of 9 bases from V and 11 bases from J, the junction contained 9 bases not matched to a gene. The chain's CDR3 is CASSGTGLKQFF. CDR3 DNA: TGTGCCAGTTCCGGGACAGGCCTCAAGCAGTTCTTC.

The V gene is TRBV5-6, the J gene TRBJ2-5; D unclear. Per germline, CDR1 SGHDT and CDR2 YYEEEE. This CDR3 comprises 15 residues. Trimming removed 1 base from V and 4 bases from J, with 14 bases in between. This chain's CDR3 is CASSLTTSLLETQYF. The CDR3 DNA reads TGTGCCAGCAGCTTGACTACGAGCCTTCTAGAGACCCAGTACTTC.

The rearrangement links TRBV18 to TRBJ2-7; D perhaps matches TRBD1 (6 bases). Germline V gives CDR1 KGHSH, CDR2 LQKENI. CDR3 length: 14 amino acids. V was shortened by 3 bases and J by 0 bases, with 9 bases between the two germline ends. CDR3 loop: CASSPWTDSYEQYF. As DNA, the CDR3 is TGTGCCAGCTCACCTTGGACAGACTCCTACGAGCAGTACTTC.

This chain joins TRBV7-7 and TRBJ2-1; 11 bases match TRBD1. This CDR3 is built from 15 residues. CDR1 is SSHAT and CDR2 is FNYEAQ in the germline V gene (reference sequence). V lost 5 bases, J lost 6 bases, and 6 bases stayed unmatched. The CDR3 region has the DNA TGTGCCAGCAGCCTTGGACAGGGGGCGGGCAATGAGCAGTTCTTC. Translated: CASSLGQGAGNEQFF.

The chain uses TRBV6-1 and TRBJ2-1; D might be TRBD2 (5 bases). The V gene's germline CDR1 is MNHNS and CDR2 SASEGT. CDR3 length: 12 amino acids. Trimming removed 3 bases at V and 8 bases at J, with 8 bases between. The DNA of the CDR3 is TGTGCCAGCAGTGATGAGGGCTATGAGCAGTTCTTC. Its protein is CASSDEGYEQFF.

This clone was recorded a few times. The genes are TRBV27 and TRBJ1-2, with TRBD1 matching 10 bases. The CDR3 length is 13 residues. Germline-derived CDR1 and CDR2 are MNHEY and SMNVEV (reference sequence). The J segment lost 8 bases and the V segment lost 5 bases, leaving 5 bases of the junction unmatched. CDR3 in amino acids: CASSRGQGIGYTF. CDR3 coding DNA: TGTGCCAGCAGTCGGGGACAGGGGATAGGCTACACCTTC.

This sequence joins TRBV10-1 and TRBJ2-1; 8 nucleotides align to TRBD2. Per germline, CDR1 WNHNN and CDR2 SYGVQD (reference sequence). The V gene end was trimmed by 3 bases and the J gene end by 10 bases; junction bases not matched to a gene: 20. The CDR3 consists of 18 residues. In DNA, the CDR3 is TGCGCCAGCAGTGAAAACAGCGGGGGTCAAAAACCAAGGAGGGAGCAGTTCTTC. Translated, it gives CASSENSGGQKPRREQFF.

This chain links TRBV29-1 with TRBJ1-1, with 10 bases matching TRBD1. Per germline, CDR1 SQVTM and CDR2 ANQGSEA. The CDR3 totals 14 residues. Trimming cost V 4 bases and J 5 bases; bases outside gene matches: 7. The CDR3 nucleotides are TGCAGCGTTGCTATGACAGGGGGCGAAACTGAAGCTTTCTTT. Translation: CSVAMTGGETEAFF.

Only one count was recorded for this clone. The rearrangement joins TRBV5-1 to TRBJ2-3; D is unresolved. The CDR3 length is 13 residues. Trimming stripped 8 bases from V and 0 bases from J, with 10 bases between. Germline V gene lookup returns CDR1 SGHRS and CDR2 YFSETQ. The CDR3 coding sequence is TGCGCCAGTCAGGCTCTTAGCACAGATACGCAGTATTTT. Amino acid sequence: CASQALSTDTQYF.

The chain joins TRBV11-2 to TRBJ1-2; 11 nucleotides line up with TRBD1. The germline V gene encodes CDR1 SGHAT and CDR2 FQNNGV. V shed 4 bases, J shed 8 bases, and the junction held 6 bases outside the gene matches. The CDR3 is made up of 14 amino acids. CDR3 sequence: CASSWRTGGAGYTF. The CDR3 bases are TGTGCCAGCAGCTGGCGGACAGGGGGCGCAGGCTACACCTTC.

As to this clone: This sample also contains other DNA sequences that code for the same CDR3. The J gene is TRBJ2-7, the V gene TRBV10-3; 8 nucleotides align to TRBD1. The V gene's germline CDR1 is ENHRY and CDR2 SYGVKD. The CDR3 has 15 amino acids. V lost 4 bases to trimming and J lost 0 bases; unmatched junction nucleotides: 5. The CDR3 here is CAISVSGQGSYEQYF. In DNA, the CDR3 is TGTGCCATCAGTGTTTCTGGACAGGGCTCCTACGAGCAGTACTTC.

The V call is TRBV9, the J call TRBJ2-3, with 8 bases lining up with TRBD2. The CDR3 totals 16 residues. CDR1 is SGDLS, CDR2 YYNGEE, per germline. V shed 0 bases and J 5 bases; nucleotides not matched to a gene: 8. The CDR3 nucleotides are TGTGCCAGCAGCGTAGCTCCGGGGGGGCTGGAAGATACGCAGTATTTT. Amino acids: CASSVAPGGLEDTQYF.

This clone showed up just once. The DNA for the CDR3 is TGTGCCAGCAGACTAGCGGCAGATACGCAGTATTTT. Protein: CASRLAADTQYF. The chain couples TRBV2 to TRBJ2-3; 8 nucleotides align to TRBD2. Germline V CDR1 and CDR2: SNHLY, FYNNEI. CDR3 length: 12 residues. V trimming: 6 bases; J trimming: 4 bases; junction bases outside the gene matches: 0. Full variable domain (missing parts from reference TRBV2 and TRBJ2-3): EPEVTQTPSHQVTQMGQEVILRCVPISNHLYFYWYRQILGQKVEFLVSFYNNEISEKSEIFDDQFSVERPDGSNFTLKIRSTKLEDSAMYFCASRLAADTQYFGPGTRLTVL.

V usage is TRBV11-2 and J usage is TRBJ2-7; 7 bases match TRBD1. The V gene's germline CDR1 is SGHAT and CDR2 FQNNGV. Trimming removed 1 base from V and 2 bases from J; junction bases left unmatched: 8. The CDR3 is made up of 16 amino acids. This CDR3 is CASSLGSQGETYEQYF. The CDR3, as DNA: TGTGCCAGCAGCTTAGGTTCTCAGGGGGAAACCTACGAGCAGTACTTC.

The chain links TRBV6-5 to TRBJ2-7; 8 nucleotides line up with TRBD1. The junction had 5 bases not matched to a gene; V was cut back by 2 bases and J by 2 bases. Germline V gene sequence: CDR1 MNHEY, CDR2 SVGAGI. This CDR3 region has 15 residues. The CDR3 loop is CASSYAWTGTYEQYF. The CDR3 DNA is TGTGCCAGCAGTTACGCTTGGACAGGGACCTACGAGCAGTACTTC.

The chain is built from TRBV4-3 and TRBJ1-5; TRBD1 is a possible D gene (5 bases). The CDR3 has 14 amino acids. Germline V CDR1 and CDR2: LGHNA, YSLEER. V was trimmed by 0 bases and J by 9 bases, leaving 12 bases between them. CDR3 protein: CASSQDTGLPPQHF. CDR3 DNA sequence: TGCGCCAGCAGCCAAGATACAGGTCTCCCGCCCCAGCATTTT.